The sample holds one count of the clone carrying this T cell receptor beta chain. The CDR3 sequence is 15 residues long. The ends lost 5 bases at V and 0 bases at J; junction bases unmatched: 4. Germline CDR1 SGHNT, CDR2 YYREEE (reference sequence). The data were obtained in a study of OX40 agonist ivuxolimab in advanced cancers. Data came from immunoSEQ multiplex PCR; TCRdb stores just in-frame clones and leaves some out. This table holds more than 55,000 clones, about 90% found once. The chain employs TRBV5-4 and TRBJ2-2, with 7 bases matching TRBD1. Sequenced material: CD4+ or CD8+ T cells sorted from blood, taken in a trial of the OX40 agonist ivuxolimab. This clonotype was sampled from an adult with an advanced solid tumor such as melanoma, head and neck, liver or kidney cancer. CDR3 loop: CASRDQGANTGELFF. The CDR3 DNA reads as TGTGCCAGCAGGGACCAGGGGGCGAACACCGGGGAGCTGTTTTTT.